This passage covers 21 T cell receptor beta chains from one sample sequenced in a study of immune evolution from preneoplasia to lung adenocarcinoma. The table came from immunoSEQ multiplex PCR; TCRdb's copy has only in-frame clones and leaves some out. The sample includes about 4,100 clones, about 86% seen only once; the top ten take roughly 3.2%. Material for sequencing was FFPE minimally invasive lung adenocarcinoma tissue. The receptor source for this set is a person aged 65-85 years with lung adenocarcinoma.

Here the CDR3 reads CASSVQGQGGTGANVLTF. CDR3 DNA: TGTGCCAGCAGCGTACAGGGACAGGGTGGTACTGGGGCCAACGTCCTGACTTTC. The chain recombines TRBV5-6 with TRBJ2-6; 9 bases fit TRBD1. V shed 4 bases, J shed 2 bases, and the junction held 10 bases outside the gene matches. CDR1 is SGHDT, CDR2 YYEEEE, per germline. The CDR3 consists of 18 residues.

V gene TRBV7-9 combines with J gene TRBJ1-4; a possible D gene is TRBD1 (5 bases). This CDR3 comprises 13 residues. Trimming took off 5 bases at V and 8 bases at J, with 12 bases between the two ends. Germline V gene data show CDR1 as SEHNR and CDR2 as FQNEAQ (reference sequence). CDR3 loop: CASSNTGGEKLFF. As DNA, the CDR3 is TGTGCCAGCAGCAATACCGGGGGGGAAAAACTGTTTTTT.

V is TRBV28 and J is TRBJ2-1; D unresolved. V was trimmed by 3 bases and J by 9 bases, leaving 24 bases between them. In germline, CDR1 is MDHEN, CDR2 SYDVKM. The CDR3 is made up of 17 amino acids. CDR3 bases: TGTGCCAGCAGTTTTAGGATTGGACGGCCGGATAACGGTGAGCAGTTCTTC. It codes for CASSFRIGRPDNGEQFF.

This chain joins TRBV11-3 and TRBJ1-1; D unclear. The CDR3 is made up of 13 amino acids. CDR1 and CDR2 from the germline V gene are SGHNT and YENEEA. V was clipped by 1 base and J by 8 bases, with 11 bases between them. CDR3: CASSLGRDREAFF. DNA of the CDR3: TGTGCCAGCAGCTTAGGTCGGGATAGGGAAGCTTTCTTT.

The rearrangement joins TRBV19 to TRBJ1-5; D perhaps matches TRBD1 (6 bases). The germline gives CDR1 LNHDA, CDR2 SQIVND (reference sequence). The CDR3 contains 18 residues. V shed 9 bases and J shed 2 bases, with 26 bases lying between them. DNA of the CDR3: TGTGCCAGCCAAAAGGGGGTTACAGGGTTGGCAGGCAATCAGCCCCAGCATTTT. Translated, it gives CASQKGVTGLAGNQPQHF.

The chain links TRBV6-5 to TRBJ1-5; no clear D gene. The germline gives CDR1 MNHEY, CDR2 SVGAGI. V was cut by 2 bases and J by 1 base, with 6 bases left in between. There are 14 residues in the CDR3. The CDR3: CASSYGRSNQPQHF. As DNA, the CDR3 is TGTGCCAGCAGTTACGGCAGGAGCAATCAGCCCCAGCATTTT.

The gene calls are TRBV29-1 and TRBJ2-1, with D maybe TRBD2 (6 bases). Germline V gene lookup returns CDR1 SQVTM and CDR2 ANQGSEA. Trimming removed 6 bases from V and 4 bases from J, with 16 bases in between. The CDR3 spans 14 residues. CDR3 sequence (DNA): TGCAGCGTACGGGACTTGACGCAATACAATGAGCAGTTCTTC. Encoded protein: CSVRDLTQYNEQFF.

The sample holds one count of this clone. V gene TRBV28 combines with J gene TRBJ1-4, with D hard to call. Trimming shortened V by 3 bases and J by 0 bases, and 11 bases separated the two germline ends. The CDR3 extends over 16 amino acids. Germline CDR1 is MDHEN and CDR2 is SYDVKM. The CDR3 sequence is CASSFLTAATNEKLFF. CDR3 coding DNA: TGTGCCAGCAGTTTCCTCACAGCTGCAACTAATGAAAAACTGTTTTTT. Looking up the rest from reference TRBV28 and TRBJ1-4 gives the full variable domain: DVKVTQSSRYLVKRTGEKVFLECVQDMDHENMFWYRQDPGLGLRLIYFSYDVKMKEKGDIPEGYSVSREKKERFSLILESASTNQTSMYLCASSFLTAATNEKLFFGSGTQLSVL.

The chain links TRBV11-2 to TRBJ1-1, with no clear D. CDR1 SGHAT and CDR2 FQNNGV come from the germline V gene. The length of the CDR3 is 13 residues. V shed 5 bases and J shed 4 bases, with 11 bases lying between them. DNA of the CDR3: TGTGCCAGCAGCCAACGTTTTGGCACTGAAGCTTTCTTT. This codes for CASSQRFGTEAFF.

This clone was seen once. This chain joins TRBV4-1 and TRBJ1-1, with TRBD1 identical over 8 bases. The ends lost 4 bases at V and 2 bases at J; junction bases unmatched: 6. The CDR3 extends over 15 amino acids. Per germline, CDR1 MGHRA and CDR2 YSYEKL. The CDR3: CASSRLQGVNTEAFF. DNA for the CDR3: TGCGCCAGCAGCCGGTTACAGGGGGTTAACACTGAAGCTTTCTTT.

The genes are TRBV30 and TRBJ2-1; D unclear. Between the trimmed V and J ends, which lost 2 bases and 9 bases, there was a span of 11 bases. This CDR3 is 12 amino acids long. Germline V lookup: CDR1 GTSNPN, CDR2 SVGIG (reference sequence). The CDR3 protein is CAWSLTRVEQFF. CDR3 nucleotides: TGTGCCTGGAGTTTAACTCGGGTTGAGCAGTTCTTC.

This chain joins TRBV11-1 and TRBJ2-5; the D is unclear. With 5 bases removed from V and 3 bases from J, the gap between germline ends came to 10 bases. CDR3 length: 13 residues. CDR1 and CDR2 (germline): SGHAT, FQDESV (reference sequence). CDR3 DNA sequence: TGTGCCAGCAGCCTCATAAAGAAAGAGACCCAGTACTTC. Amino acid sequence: CASSLIKKETQYF.

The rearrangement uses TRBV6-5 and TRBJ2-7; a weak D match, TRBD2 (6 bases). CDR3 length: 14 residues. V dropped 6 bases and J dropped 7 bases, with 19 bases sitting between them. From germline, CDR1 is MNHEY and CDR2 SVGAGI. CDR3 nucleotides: TGTGCCAGCAGCACGCAGTTTGGGGGGTCGGAGCAGTACTTC. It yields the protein CASSTQFGGSEQYF.

Here the CDR3 reads CASSTKYEQYF. In DNA, the CDR3 is TGTGCCAGCAGCACCAAGTACGAGCAGTACTTC. V gene TRBV2 combines with J gene TRBJ2-7, with D unresolved. This CDR3 is 11 amino acids long. V lost 6 bases to trimming and J lost 4 bases, with 7 bases between them. Germline V gene lookup returns CDR1 SNHLY and CDR2 FYNNEI.

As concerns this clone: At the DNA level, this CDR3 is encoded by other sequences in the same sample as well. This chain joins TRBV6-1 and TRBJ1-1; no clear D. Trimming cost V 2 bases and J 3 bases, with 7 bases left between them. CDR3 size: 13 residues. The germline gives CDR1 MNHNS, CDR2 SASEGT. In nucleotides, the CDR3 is TGTGCCAGCAGTGAACTGGGAGACACTGAAGCTTTCTTT. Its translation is CASSELGDTEAFF.

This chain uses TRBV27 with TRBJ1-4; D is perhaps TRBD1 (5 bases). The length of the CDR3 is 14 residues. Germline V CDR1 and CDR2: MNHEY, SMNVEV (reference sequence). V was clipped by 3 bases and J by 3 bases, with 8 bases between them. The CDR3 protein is CASSLWGPNEKLFF. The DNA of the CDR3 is TGTGCCAGCAGTTTGTGGGGACCTAATGAAAAACTGTTTTTT.

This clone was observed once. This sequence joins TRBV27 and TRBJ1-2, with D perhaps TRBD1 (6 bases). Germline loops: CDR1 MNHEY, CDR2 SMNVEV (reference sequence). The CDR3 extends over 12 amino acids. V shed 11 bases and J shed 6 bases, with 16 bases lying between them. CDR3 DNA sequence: TGTGCCCCCCCGAGGGGGTGGAATGGCTACACCTTC. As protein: CAPPRGWNGYTF.

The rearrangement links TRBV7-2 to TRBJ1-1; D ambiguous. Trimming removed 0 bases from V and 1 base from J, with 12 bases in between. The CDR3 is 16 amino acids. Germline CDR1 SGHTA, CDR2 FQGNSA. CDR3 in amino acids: CASSLAYGIGNTEAFF. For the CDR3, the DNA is TGTGCCAGCAGCTTAGCATATGGCATAGGGAACACTGAAGCTTTCTTT.

The CDR3 DNA follows: TGTGCCAGCAGCCCGCCAGCGACCTACGAGCAGTACTTC. Its translation: CASSPPATYEQYF. The chain joins TRBV11-2 to TRBJ2-7; D is unclear. Germline loops: CDR1 SGHAT, CDR2 FQNNGV. The CDR3 loop spans 13 amino acids. Trimming pared 5 bases from V and 2 bases from J, leaving 10 bases between.

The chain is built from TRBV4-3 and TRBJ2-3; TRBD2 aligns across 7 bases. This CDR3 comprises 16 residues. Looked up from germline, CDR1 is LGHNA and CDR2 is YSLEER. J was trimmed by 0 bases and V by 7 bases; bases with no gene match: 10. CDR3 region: CASKPGGLSSTDTQYF. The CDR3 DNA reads TGCGCCAGCAAACCCGGGGGACTATCTAGCACAGATACGCAGTATTTT.

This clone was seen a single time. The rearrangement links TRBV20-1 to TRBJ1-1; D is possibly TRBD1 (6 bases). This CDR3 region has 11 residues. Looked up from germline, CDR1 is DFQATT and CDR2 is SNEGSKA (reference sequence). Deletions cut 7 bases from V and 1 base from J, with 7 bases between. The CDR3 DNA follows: TGCAGTGGCAGGGGGAACACTGAAGCTTTCTTT. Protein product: CSGRGNTEAFF.